This is a list of T cell receptor beta chains from one sample in a study of spatial heterogeneity in lung cancer. MiXCR, applied by TCRdb to the 5' RACE reads, yields one record per CDR3 protein. The table records roughly 3,000 distinct CDR3 sequences, 10% to 15% of them present only once. This specimen was normal lung tissue next to the tumor, taken at surgery. The receptors were sampled from a male donor with early-stage non-small cell lung cancer. CDR3s include the opening cysteine and the closing phenylalanine or tryptophan. Fields, in order: J gene, V gene, D gene, clone size, CDR3 DNA, CDR3 protein. A D gene is named only where the DNA matches it firmly. Clone sizes are given selectively: once, few, many, or a class where the clone is expanded.

TRBJ2-1 | TRBV29-1 | . | many | TGCAGCGTTGGAGGTAGCCCCTCCTGGAATGAGCAGTTCTTC | CSVGGSPSWNEQFF
TRBJ1-2 | TRBV2 | . | medium-sized | TGTGCCAGCAGTGAAGGGGGGAGTGGGTTGGGCTACACCTTC | CASSEGGSGLGYTF
TRBJ2-7 | TRBV7-3 | . | medium-sized | TGTGCCAGCAGCTTAGGGCAGGGAGGCGAGCAGTACTTC | CASSLGQGGEQYF
TRBJ2-1 | TRBV3-1 | . | many | TGTGCCAGCAGCCGCCTAGACAGCTCCCGATGGTTCTTC | CASSRLDSSRWFF
TRBJ2-3 | TRBV6-6 | . | medium-sized | TGTGCCAGCAAACTGCTCACTAGCACAGATACGCAGTATTTT | CASKLLTSTDTQYF
TRBJ2-3 | TRBV6-6 | . | . | TGTGCCAGCAGTAAGACAGATACGCAGTATTTT | CASSKTDTQYF
TRBJ2-7 | TRBV12-3/TRBV12-4 | . | medium-sized | TGTGCCACCCAGAACCTGGACAGCTACGGATCCTACGAGCAGTACTTC | CATQNLDSYGSYEQYF
TRBJ2-4 | TRBV20-1 | TRBD2 | . | TGCAGTGCCCATCAGCCCTTGGAACGGGAGGTCAAAAACATTCAGTACTTC | CSAHQPLEREVKNIQYF
TRBJ2-7 | TRBV27 | . | medium-sized | TGTGCCAGCAGTTTAGGGGGACCAGCCTACGAGCAGTACTTC | CASSLGGPAYEQYF
TRBJ2-4 | TRBV5-4 | TRBD2 | medium-sized | TGTGCCAGCAGCTTGGCCGCTAGCGGGGCGCACTCCAAAAACATTCAGTACTTC | CASSLAASGAHSKNIQYF
TRBJ2-7 | TRBV6-1 | . | medium-sized | TGTGCCAGCAGTGAAGGCGTCGTCCGTAGCTCCTACGAGCAGTACTTC | CASSEGVVRSSYEQYF
TRBJ2-3 | TRBV5-1 | . | medium-sized | TGCGCCAGCAGCTTGGATGCGGTCCGGGGCACAGATACGCAGTATTTT | CASSLDAVRGTDTQYF
TRBJ1-2 | TRBV4-1 | . | many | TGCGCCAGCAGTCCGGGGCCCGGCTACCGCTACACCTTC | CASSPGPGYRYTF
TRBJ1-4 | TRBV7-3 | . | many | TGTGCCAGCAGCTTACAACCCCGTAATGAAAAACTGTTTTTT | CASSLQPRNEKLFF
TRBJ2-3 | TRBV7-8 | TRBD2 | medium-sized | TGTGCCAGCAGCAGCTATCGAGTTTTAGCGGGAGGGACAGATACGCAGTATTTT | CASSSYRVLAGGTDTQYF
TRBJ1-1 | TRBV30 | . | medium-sized | TGTGCCTGGAGTGTACCCTGGAACACTGAAGCTTTCTTT | CAWSVPWNTEAFF
TRBJ2-7 | TRBV3-1 | TRBD1 | many | TGTGCCAGCAGCCAAGTGGGACAGAGGGAGCAGTACTTC | CASSQVGQREQYF
TRBJ2-3 | TRBV12-3/TRBV12-4 | . | medium-sized | TGTGCCAGCAGCCAAATAGGCGATACGCAGTATTTT | CASSQIGDTQYF
TRBJ2-6 | TRBV5-1 | TRBD1 | medium-sized | TGCGCCAGCAGCTTGGCAACAGGGGCCGGGGCCAACGTCCTGACTTTC | CASSLATGAGANVLTF
TRBJ2-7 | TRBV5-4 | . | medium-sized | TGTGCCAGCAGCCCGCCCGGGCATGGGCAGTTCTACGAGCAGTACTTC | CASSPPGHGQFYEQYF
TRBJ2-7 | TRBV5-5 | . | medium-sized | TGTGCCAGCAGCTTGAGACCGCCCAGTAACGAGCAGTACTTC | CASSLRPPSNEQYF
TRBJ2-2 | TRBV5-4 | . | many | TGTGCCAGCAGCTTGATAGGTAGCAGGGGCACCGGGGAGCTGTTTTTT | CASSLIGSRGTGELFF